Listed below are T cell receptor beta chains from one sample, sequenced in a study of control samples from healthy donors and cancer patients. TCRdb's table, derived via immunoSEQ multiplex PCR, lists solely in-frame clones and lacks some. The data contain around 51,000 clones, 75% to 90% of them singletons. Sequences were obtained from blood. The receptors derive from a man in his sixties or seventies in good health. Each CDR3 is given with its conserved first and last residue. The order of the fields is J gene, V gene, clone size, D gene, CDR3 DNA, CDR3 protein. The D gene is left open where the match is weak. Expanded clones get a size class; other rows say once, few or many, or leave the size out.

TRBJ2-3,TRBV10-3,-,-,TGTGCCATCAGCCCTAGACAGGTGACAGATACGCAGTATTTT,CAISPRQVTDTQYF
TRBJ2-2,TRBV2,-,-,TGTGCCAGCAGCCGAGGACAGACCGGGGAGCTGTTTTTT,CASSRGQTGELFF
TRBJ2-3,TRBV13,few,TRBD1,TGTGCCAGCAGCTCATACCGGGACAGGGATGAAGATACGCAGTATTTT,CASSSYRDRDEDTQYF
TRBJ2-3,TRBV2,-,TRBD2,TGTGCCAGCAGTGCGGCGGGAGGGCCTACAGATACGCAGTATTTT,CASSAAGGPTDTQYF
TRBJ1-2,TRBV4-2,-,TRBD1,TGTGCCAGCAGCCAAGATCGGCAGGGGGCGACGGGCTACACCTTC,CASSQDRQGATGYTF
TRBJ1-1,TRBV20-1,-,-,TGCACCGCCGGACGTTCGGCTGAAGCTTTCTTT,CTAGRSAEAFF
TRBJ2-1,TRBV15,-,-,TGTGCCACCAGCAGAGGGACCTCTTTCTCCTCCTACAATGAGCAGTTCTTC,CATSRGTSFSSYNEQFF
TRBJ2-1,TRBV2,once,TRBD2,TGTGCCAGCAAGGGATCCTTAGCGGGGGGGCCTAACAATGAGCAGTTCTTC,CASKGSLAGGPNNEQFF
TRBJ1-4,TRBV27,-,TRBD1,TGTGCCAGCAGTTCCTACCCGGGACAGGGGAATGAAAAACTGTTTTTT,CASSSYPGQGNEKLFF
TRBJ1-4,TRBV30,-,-,TGTGCCTGGACCCCTCGGAGGGGGGCCCCGGAGGAAAAACTGTTTTTT,CAWTPRRGAPEEKLFF
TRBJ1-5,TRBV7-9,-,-,TGTGCCAGCTGCGCCGGCAATCAGCCCCAGCATTTT,CASCAGNQPQHF
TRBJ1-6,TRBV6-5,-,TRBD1,TGTGCCAGCACCCGGGACAGGTGGAATTCACCCCTCCACTTT,CASTRDRWNSPLHF
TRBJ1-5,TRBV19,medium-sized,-,TGTGCCAGTAGTATAGCCCCACAGCGGGGAGACAATCAGCCCCAGCATTTT,CASSIAPQRGDNQPQHF
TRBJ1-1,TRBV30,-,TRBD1,TGTGCCTGGAGTCGGGCAGGGGGAGCTTTCTTT,CAWSRAGGAFF
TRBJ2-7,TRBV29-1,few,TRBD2,TGCAGCGCCGGAGGGACTAGCGGGATTTACGAGCAGTACTTC,CSAGGTSGIYEQYF
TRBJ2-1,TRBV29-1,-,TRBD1,TGCAGCGTTTTTCTACCTACAGGGGGCATTGAGCAGTTCTTC,CSVFLPTGGIEQFF
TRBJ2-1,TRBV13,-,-,TGTGCCAGCAGCTTGGGGGCCAGACAGAATGAGCAGTTCTTC,CASSLGARQNEQFF
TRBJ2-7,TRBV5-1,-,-,TGCGCCAGCAGTACGGGACGGTACCTCGAGCAGTACTTC,CASSTGRYLEQYF
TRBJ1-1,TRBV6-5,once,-,TGTGCCAGCCGCCCCAGGCCGGAGAACACTGAAGCTTTCTTT,CASRPRPENTEAFF
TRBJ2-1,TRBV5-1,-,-,TGCGCCAGCAGCCACGCGGAGGGTTCCTACAATGAGCAGTTCTTC,CASSHAEGSYNEQFF
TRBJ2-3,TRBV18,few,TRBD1,TGTGCCAGCGGCGGACAGGGTGCAGATACGCAGTATTTT,CASGGQGADTQYF
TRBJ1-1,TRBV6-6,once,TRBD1,TGTGCCAGCAGTTCTGACTCCGACAGGGCTGCTTTCTTT,CASSSDSDRAAFF
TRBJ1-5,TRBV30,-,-,TGTGCCTGGACCCGCTCAGGAGATCAGCCCCAGCATTTT,CAWTRSGDQPQHF
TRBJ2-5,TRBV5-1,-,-,TGCGCCAGCAGCGCCCAAGGGGCGTTGGAGACCCAGTACTTC,CASSAQGALETQYF
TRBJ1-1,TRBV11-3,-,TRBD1,TGTGCCAGCAGTTTGGTTGCGACAGGGGCCATGAACACTGAAGCTTTCTTT,CASSLVATGAMNTEAFF
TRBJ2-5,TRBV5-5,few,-,TGTGCCAGCAGCTTAGTTCTCCGGGAGACCCAGTACTTC,CASSLVLRETQYF
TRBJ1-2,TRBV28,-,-,TGTGCCAGCAGTTCCCTCCGGGCCTCGGGGGCTCGCTACACCTTC,CASSSLRASGARYTF
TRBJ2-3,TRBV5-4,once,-,TGTGCCAGCAGCTTGAAAGAGGGCACGCTGACAGATACGCAGTATTTT,CASSLKEGTLTDTQYF
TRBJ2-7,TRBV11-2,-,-,TGTGCCAGCAGTTCCACTAGAGTCCCCCACGAGCAGTACTTC,CASSSTRVPHEQYF
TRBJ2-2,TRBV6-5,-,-,TGTGCCAGCAGCCTAGGTTGGACCGGGGAGCTGTTTTTT,CASSLGWTGELFF
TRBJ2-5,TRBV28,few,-,TGTGCCAGCAGTATTCGAGAGACCCAGTACTTC,CASSIRETQYF
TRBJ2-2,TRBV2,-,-,TGTGCCAGCAGTGACCCCAGAGGCACCGGGGAGCTGTTTTTT,CASSDPRGTGELFF
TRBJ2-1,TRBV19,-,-,TGTGCCAGTAGTATAGATCTAGCGCCTAGCTCCTACAATGAGCAGTTCTTC,CASSIDLAPSSYNEQFF
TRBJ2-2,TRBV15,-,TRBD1,TGTGCCACCAGCAAACGGCCGACAGGGGACACCGGGGAGCTGTTTTTT,CATSKRPTGDTGELFF
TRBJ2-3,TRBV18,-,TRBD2,TGTGCCAGCTCACCAGGGACTAGCGGAGATACGCAGTATTTT,CASSPGTSGDTQYF
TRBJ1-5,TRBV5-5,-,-,TGTGCCAGCAGCTTGTTAGTCAATCAGCCCCAGCATTTT,CASSLLVNQPQHF
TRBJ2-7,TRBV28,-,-,TGTGCCAGCAGTGGGACACAGAACGTCCCCCTGGGAAAGGAGCAGTACTTC,CASSGTQNVPLGKEQYF
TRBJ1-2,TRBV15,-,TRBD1,TGTGCCACCAGCTCGGGGACAGGGGTTGGCTACACCTTC,CATSSGTGVGYTF
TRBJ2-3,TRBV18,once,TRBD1,TGTGCCAGCTCGCCTCCCACCGGGACAGGCTACACAGATACGCAGTATTTT,CASSPPTGTGYTDTQYF
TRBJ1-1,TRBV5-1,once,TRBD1,TGCGCCAGCAGCCGAACCGGGACAGGGTGGGACTGGGTGAACACTGAAGCTTTCTTT,CASSRTGTGWDWVNTEAFF
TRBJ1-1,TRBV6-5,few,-,TGTGCCAGCAAGGGCCTGGGGGGCTGGGACACTGAAGCTTTCTTT,CASKGLGGWDTEAFF
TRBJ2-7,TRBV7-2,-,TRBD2,TGTGCCAGCAGCTACGGGGGGACTAGCTCCTACGAGCAGTACTTC,CASSYGGTSSYEQYF
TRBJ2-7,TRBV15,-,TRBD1,TGTGCCACCAGCCGGGGACAGGGAGGCTACGAGCAGTACTTC,CATSRGQGGYEQYF
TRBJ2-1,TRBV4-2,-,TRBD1,TGTGCCAGCAGCCAAGATAGAATGGCAGGGGGCTATGAGCAGTTCTTC,CASSQDRMAGGYEQFF
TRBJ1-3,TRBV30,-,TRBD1,TGTGCCTGTACTAGGGGGCCAGGAAACACCATATATTTT,CACTRGPGNTIYF
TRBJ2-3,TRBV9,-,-,TGTGCCAGCAGCGTAGCTCCCAGCACAGATACGCAGTATTTT,CASSVAPSTDTQYF
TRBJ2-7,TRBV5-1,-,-,TGCGCCAGCAGCTCCAAATTAAGCTCCTACGAGCAGTACTTC,CASSSKLSSYEQYF
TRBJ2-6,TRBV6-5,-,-,TGTGCCAGCAGTTCCGCGAGGGAGTCTGGGGCCAACGTCCTGACTTTC,CASSSARESGANVLTF
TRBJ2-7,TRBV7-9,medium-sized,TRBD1,TGTGCCAGCAGCCCTCGGACAGGGACCTACGAGCAGTACTTC,CASSPRTGTYEQYF
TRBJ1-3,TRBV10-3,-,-,TGTGCCATCAGACCTCTCGGAAGGTTTCTGTCTGGTGGAAACACCATATATTTT,CAIRPLGRFLSGGNTIYF
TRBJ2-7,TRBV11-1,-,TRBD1,TGTGCCAGCAGCCCCCGTTTGGGACAGGGGCTTCGCGAGCAGTACTTC,CASSPRLGQGLREQYF
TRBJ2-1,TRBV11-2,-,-,TGTGCCAGCACCCAGACGGGACTTTACAATGAGCAGTTCTTC,CASTQTGLYNEQFF
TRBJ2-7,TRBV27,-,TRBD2,TGTGCCAGCAGCCTTACTGGACTAGAGTCCTACGAGCAGTACTTC,CASSLTGLESYEQYF
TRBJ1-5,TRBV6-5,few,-,TGTGCCAGCAGTCCCGGCCTATCTGACAATCAGCCCCAGCATTTT,CASSPGLSDNQPQHF
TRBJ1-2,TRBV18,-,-,TGTGCCAGCTCACCTGTAGCAAACAGGGCCTATGGCTACACCTTC,CASSPVANRAYGYTF
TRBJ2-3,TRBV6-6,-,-,TGTGCCAGCAGGGAGGGCACAGATACGCAGTATTTT,CASREGTDTQYF
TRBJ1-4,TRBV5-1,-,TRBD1,TGCGCCAGCAGCCGCGGCACAGGGGTGGCTAATGAAAAACTGTTTTTT,CASSRGTGVANEKLFF
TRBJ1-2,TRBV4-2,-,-,TGTGCCAGCAGCCAGGGAGGGGACTATGGCTACACCTTC,CASSQGGDYGYTF
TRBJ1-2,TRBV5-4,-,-,TGTGCCAGCAGCCCAGACGGGCGGGGCTATGGCTACACCTTC,CASSPDGRGYGYTF
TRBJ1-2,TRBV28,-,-,TGTGCCAGCAGTTCACCCAGGGCGGGACGGGATGGTAACTATGGCTACACCTTC,CASSSPRAGRDGNYGYTF